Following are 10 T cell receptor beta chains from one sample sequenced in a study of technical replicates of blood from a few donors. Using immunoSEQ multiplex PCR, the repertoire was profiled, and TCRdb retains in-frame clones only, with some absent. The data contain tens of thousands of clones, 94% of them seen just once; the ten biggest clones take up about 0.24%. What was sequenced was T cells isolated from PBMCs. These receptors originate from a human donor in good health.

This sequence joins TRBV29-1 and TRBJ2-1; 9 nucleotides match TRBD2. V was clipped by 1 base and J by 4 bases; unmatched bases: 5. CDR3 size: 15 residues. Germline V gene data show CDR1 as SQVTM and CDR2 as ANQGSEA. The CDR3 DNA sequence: TGCAGCGTTGAAGCTAGACTAGCGGAGTACAATGAGCAGTTCTTC. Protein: CSVEARLAEYNEQFF.

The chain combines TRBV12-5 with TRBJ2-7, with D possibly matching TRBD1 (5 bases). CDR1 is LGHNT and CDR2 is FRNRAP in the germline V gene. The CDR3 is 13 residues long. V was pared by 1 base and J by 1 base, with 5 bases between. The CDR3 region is CASGLGQSYEQYF. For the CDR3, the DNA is TGTGCTAGTGGTTTGGGACAGTCCTACGAGCAGTACTTC.

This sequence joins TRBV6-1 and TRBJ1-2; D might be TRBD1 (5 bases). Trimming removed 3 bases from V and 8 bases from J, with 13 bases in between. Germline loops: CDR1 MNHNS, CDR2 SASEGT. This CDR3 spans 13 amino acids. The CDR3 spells CASSDRGFWGYTF. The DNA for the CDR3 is TGTGCCAGCAGTGACCGGGGGTTTTGGGGCTACACCTTC.

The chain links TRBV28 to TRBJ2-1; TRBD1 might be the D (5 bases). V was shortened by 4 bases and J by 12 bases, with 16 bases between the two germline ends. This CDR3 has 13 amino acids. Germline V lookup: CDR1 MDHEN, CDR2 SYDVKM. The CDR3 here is CASSYEDTSGQFF. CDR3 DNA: TGTGCCAGCAGTTACGAGGACACCTCAGGGCAGTTCTTC.

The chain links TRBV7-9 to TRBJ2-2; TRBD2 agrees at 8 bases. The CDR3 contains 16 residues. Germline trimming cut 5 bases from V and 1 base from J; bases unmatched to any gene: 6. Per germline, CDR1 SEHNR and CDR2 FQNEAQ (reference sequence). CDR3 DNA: TGTGCCAGCAGCCGAGGACTAGCCGTGAACACCGGGGAGCTGTTTTTT. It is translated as CASSRGLAVNTGELFF.

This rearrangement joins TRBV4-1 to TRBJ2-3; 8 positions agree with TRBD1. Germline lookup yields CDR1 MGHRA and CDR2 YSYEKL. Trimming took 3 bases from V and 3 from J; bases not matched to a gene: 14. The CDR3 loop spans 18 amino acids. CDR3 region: CASSHPQTGTGGTDTQYF. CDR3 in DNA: TGCGCCAGCAGCCATCCTCAAACCGGGACAGGAGGGACAGATACGCAGTATTTT.

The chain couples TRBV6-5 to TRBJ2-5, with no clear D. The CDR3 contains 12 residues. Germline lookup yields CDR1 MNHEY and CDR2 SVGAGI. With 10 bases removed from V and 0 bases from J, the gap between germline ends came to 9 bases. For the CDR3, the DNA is TGTGCCACCCACAAATACCAAGAGACCCAGTACTTC. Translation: CATHKYQETQYF.

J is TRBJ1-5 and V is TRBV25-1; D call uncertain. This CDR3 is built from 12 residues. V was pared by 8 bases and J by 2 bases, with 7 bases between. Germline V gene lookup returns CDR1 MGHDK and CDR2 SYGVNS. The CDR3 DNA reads TGTGCCAGCGGGCAGGGCAATCAGCCCCAGCATTTT. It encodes CASGQGNQPQHF.

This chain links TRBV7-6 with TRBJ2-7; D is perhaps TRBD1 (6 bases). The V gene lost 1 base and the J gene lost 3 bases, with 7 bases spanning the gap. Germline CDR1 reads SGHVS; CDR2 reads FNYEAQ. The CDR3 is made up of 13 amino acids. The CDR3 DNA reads TGTGCCAGCAGCTTAGGACAGGACTACGAGCAGTACTTC. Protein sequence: CASSLGQDYEQYF.

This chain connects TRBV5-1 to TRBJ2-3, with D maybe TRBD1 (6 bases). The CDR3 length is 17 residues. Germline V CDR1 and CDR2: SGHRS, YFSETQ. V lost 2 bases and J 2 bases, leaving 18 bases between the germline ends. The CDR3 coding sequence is TGCGCCAGCAGCTTCCGGACAGTCCAAGACTACACAGATACGCAGTATTTT. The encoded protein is CASSFRTVQDYTDTQYF. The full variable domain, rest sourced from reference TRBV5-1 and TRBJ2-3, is KAGVTQTPRYLIKTRGQQVTLSCSPISGHRSVSWYQQTPGQGLQFLFEYFSETQRNKGNFPGRFSGRQFSNSRSEMNVSTLELGDSALYLCASSFRTVQDYTDTQYFGPGTRLTVL.